These T cell receptor beta chains were read from a single sample in a study of blood T cell repertoires in COVID-19. Generated by immunoSEQ multiplex PCR, the TCRdb table keeps only in-frame clones and is missing some. Here the sample spans around 300,000 clones, 70% to 90% being singletons. Sequencing was carried out using peripheral blood. The receptors originated from a woman between 25 and 40 years old with COVID-19, enrolled during active disease. Each CDR3 is given with its conserved first and last residue. Fields, in order: CDR3 length, D gene, J gene, V gene, CDR3 DNA, CDR3 protein. D genes are given only for firm matches.

length: 14; D: NA; J: TRBJ1-5; V: TRBV7-9; DNA: TGTGCCAGCAGCTCCGACAGAATCAATCAGCCCCAGCATTTT; CDR3: CASSSDRINQPQHF
length: 10; D: TRBD1; J: TRBJ2-7; V: TRBV29-1; DNA: TGCAGCGCAGGGACAGATGAGCAGTACTTC; CDR3: CSAGTDEQYF
length: 15; D: TRBD2; J: TRBJ2-3; V: TRBV7-9; DNA: TGTGCCAGCAGCTTTGGTGGGGGGGGCACAGATACGCAGTATTTT; CDR3: CASSFGGGGTDTQYF
length: 14; D: TRBD1; J: TRBJ2-7; V: TRBV4-1; DNA: TGCGCCAGCAGCCAAGGAGGGGGCGGGTACGAGCAGTACTTC; CDR3: CASSQGGGGYEQYF
length: 16; D: TRBD1; J: TRBJ1-2; V: TRBV5-1; DNA: TGCGCCAGCAGTCCAGGGGACGACAGGGTGGACTATGGCTACACCTTC; CDR3: CASSPGDDRVDYGYTF
length: 16; D: NA; J: TRBJ1-6; V: TRBV6-5; DNA: TGTGCCAGCAGTTACTCGTTGGGCGGGGATAATTCACCCCTCCACTTT; CDR3: CASSYSLGGDNSPLHF
length: 13; D: NA; J: TRBJ2-7; V: TRBV12-3/TRBV12-4; DNA: TGTGCCAGCAGCGAACAGGTGTTTTACGAGCAGTACTTC; CDR3: CASSEQVFYEQYF
length: 15; D: NA; J: TRBJ1-1; V: TRBV27; DNA: TGTGCCAGCAGAACCTCCGGAAGTAGCCCCACTGAAGCTTTCTTT; CDR3: CASRTSGSSPTEAFF
length: 14; D: NA; J: TRBJ1-4; V: TRBV2; DNA: TGTGCCAGCAGTTCCTCTACAACTAATGAAAAACTGTTTTTT; CDR3: CASSSSTTNEKLFF
length: 14; D: TRBD2; J: TRBJ2-7; V: TRBV11-3; DNA: TGTGCCAGCAGCAAGGGTAGGGAGGGCTACGAGCAGTACTTC; CDR3: CASSKGREGYEQYF